This T cell receptor (beta chain) is drawn from a study of identifying expanded T cells in peripheral blood. Points from the study as a whole: Clone count variance between roughly 2-week samples rose with total template count.

Profiling relied on immunoSEQ multiplex PCR, and the TCRdb table lists in-frame clones only, not all of them. The profile covers approximately 63,000 clones, with more than 75% appearing a single time and just over 4.5% taken by the ten largest. With respect to this clone: Its antigen remains unidentified.

In germline, CDR1 is LGHNA, CDR2 YSLEER. There are 15 residues in the CDR3. The V gene lost 1 base and the J gene lost 6 bases, with 16 bases spanning the gap. No infections or other immune events were documented during collection. Sequencing was carried out using blood. This sequence joins TRBV4-3 and TRBJ2-7; D not resolved. This receptor was identified in a person aged 18-70 years in good health. The DNA of the CDR3 is TGCGCCAGCAGCCAAGCCCAATTCGAGCTCTCCGAGCAGTACTTC. This encodes CASSQAQFELSEQYF.